These 18 T cell receptor beta chains were sequenced from one sample in a study of beta chain features in type 1 diabetes. The study reverse transcribed the entire isolated RNA, so it sequenced expressed TCRB transcripts. The assay was immunoSEQ multiplex PCR, and TCRdb's table has in-frame clones only and misses some. The sample carries around 240,000 clones, about 9.3% recorded once. Sequencing was carried out using naive CD4+ T cells from blood. All receptors derive from a woman under 30 in good health.

The J gene is TRBJ1-2, the V gene TRBV27; 7 bases map to TRBD1. CDR3 length: 12 amino acids. Trimming removed 5 bases from V and 5 bases from J; junction bases left unmatched: 2. Germline values: CDR1 MNHEY, CDR2 SMNVEV (reference sequence). The DNA for the CDR3 is TGTGCCAGCAGTCCAGGGGGTTATGGCTACACCTTC. Its protein product is CASSPGGYGYTF.

The DNA of the CDR3 is TGCGCCAGCAGCCGTGGAGCGGGGCAGACTGAAGCTTTCTTT. This codes for CASSRGAGQTEAFF. The rearrangement links TRBV4-1 to TRBJ1-1; possible D gene TRBD1, 5 bases. The CDR3 sequence is 14 residues long. The V gene's germline CDR1 is MGHRA and CDR2 YSYEKL. The V end lost 4 bases, the J end lost 5 bases, and 14 bases lay between the germline ends.

The rearrangement joins TRBV6-1 to TRBJ1-2; D remains unclear. This CDR3 region has 14 residues. Germline CDR1 and CDR2: MNHNS and SASEGT. Trimming took 0 bases from V and 7 from J, leaving 12 bases between them. As DNA, the CDR3 is TGTGCCAGCAGTGAAGCGCAGGATCTCCGTGGCTACACCTTC. Its protein product is CASSEAQDLRGYTF.

The chain carries TRBV6-4 and TRBJ1-4; TRBD1 matches at 11 bases. Germline CDR1 MRHNA, CDR2 SNTAGT. CDR3 length equals 14 residues. The ends lost 6 bases at V and 5 bases at J; junction bases unmatched: 2. CDR3 sequence (DNA): TGTGCCAGCAGAAGGGACAGGGGGAATGAAAAACTGTTTTTT. Translation gives CASRRDRGNEKLFF.

J is TRBJ2-1 and V is TRBV7-3, with a weak D call TRBD1 (5 bases). Germline V CDR1 and CDR2: SGHTA, FQGTGA. Trimming removed 5 bases from V and 0 bases from J, with 14 bases in between. This CDR3 region has 16 residues. DNA of the CDR3: TGTGCCAGCAGCCAGACAGAGTTCGGCTCCTACAATGAGCAGTTCTTC. Its translation: CASSQTEFGSYNEQFF.

This chain joins TRBV5-5 and TRBJ2-1, with 16 positions matching TRBD2. The germline V gene has CDR1 SGHKS and CDR2 YYEKEE (reference sequence). The V and J ends lost 4 bases and 3 bases, in that order; junction bases with no gene match: 13. This CDR3 spans 20 amino acids. The CDR3 DNA reads as TGTGCCAGCAGCCCGAGGGGGGGACTAGCGGGAGGGCTACTCTACAATGAGCAGTTCTTC. Translated, it gives CASSPRGGLAGGLLYNEQFF.

V usage is TRBV5-1 and J usage is TRBJ2-5, with 7 bases lining up with TRBD2. V shed 6 bases, J shed 5 bases, and the junction held 7 bases outside the gene matches. In germline, CDR1 is SGHRS, CDR2 YFSETQ. This CDR3 spans 13 amino acids. The chain's CDR3 is CASTSTSFETQYF. CDR3 sequence (DNA): TGCGCCAGCACCTCGACTAGCTTTGAGACCCAGTACTTC.

The chain employs TRBV30 and TRBJ1-4; a weak D match, TRBD1 (5 bases). CDR3 length: 15 amino acids. Trimming took 1 base from V and 2 from J, leaving 11 bases between them. The germline V gene encodes CDR1 GTSNPN and CDR2 SVGIG (reference sequence). CDR3 in amino acids: CAWSGGRATNEKLFF. CDR3 sequence (DNA): TGTGCCTGGAGTGGGGGCAGGGCGACTAATGAAAAACTGTTTTTT.

The sample holds a few counts of this clone. V is TRBV9 and J is TRBJ2-7; 11 positions agree with TRBD2. The CDR3 runs to 14 residues. From germline, CDR1 is SGDLS and CDR2 YYNGEE. The junction had 8 bases not matched to a gene; V was cut back by 3 bases and J by 9 bases. The CDR3 sequence is CASSERSLAGVQYF. In nucleotides, the CDR3 is TGTGCCAGCAGCGAGCGCTCACTAGCGGGGGTGCAGTACTTC.

This clone was counted only a few times. This chain uses TRBV2 with TRBJ2-7; D is possibly TRBD2 (5 bases). V lost 3 bases, J lost 4 bases, and 16 bases lay in between. The CDR3 extends over 15 amino acids. CDR1 SNHLY and CDR2 FYNNEI come from the germline V gene. The CDR3 is CASSDPGNRWYEQYF. CDR3 DNA sequence: TGTGCCAGCAGTGACCCCGGGAATAGGTGGTACGAGCAGTACTTC.

This clone was observed a few times. This sequence joins TRBV5-4 and TRBJ2-3, with 9 bases fitting TRBD1. This CDR3 spans 15 amino acids. V dropped 1 base and J dropped 4; count of bases not matched to a gene: 4. Per germline, CDR1 SGHNT and CDR2 YYREEE (reference sequence). The DNA of the CDR3 is TGTGCCAGCAGCTTGATGGGACAGGGCCCAGATACGCAGTATTTT. Translated, it gives CASSLMGQGPDTQYF.

J is TRBJ2-7 and V is TRBV10-3; 15 nucleotides line up with TRBD2. The V gene end was trimmed by 6 bases and the J gene end by 6 bases; junction bases not matched to a gene: 9. The CDR3 totals 16 residues. CDR1 and CDR2 from the germline V gene are ENHRY and SYGVKD. CDR3 in amino acids: CAISSGTSGRSLEQYF. The DNA for the CDR3 is TGTGCCATCAGCTCCGGGACTAGCGGGAGGTCTCTCGAGCAGTACTTC.

This clone has more than one count but fewer than ten. The genes are TRBV10-3 and TRBJ2-7; a weak D match, TRBD1 (6 bases). The germline gives CDR1 ENHRY, CDR2 SYGVKD. Trimming removed 7 bases from V and 4 bases from J, with 11 bases in between. The CDR3 runs 12 residues. The CDR3, as DNA: TGTGCCATCAAGGGACAAACTTACGAGCAGTACTTC. It codes for CAIKGQTYEQYF.

The chain has TRBV29-1 and TRBJ1-4; TRBD1 is a possible D gene (6 bases). Per the germline V gene, CDR1 is SQVTM and CDR2 is ANQGSEA. V lost 4 bases to trimming and J lost 6 bases, with 12 bases between them. The CDR3 extends over 13 amino acids. The DNA for the CDR3 is TGCAGCGTTGCGCAGGGGTTCGATGAAAAACTGTTTTTT. It is translated as CSVAQGFDEKLFF.

This clone was seen a handful of times. The CDR3 bases are TGTGCCACCAGTACCGGACTAGCGGGAGTTACGCAGTATTTT. This codes for CATSTGLAGVTQYF. The gene calls are TRBV15 and TRBJ2-3; 13 bases fit TRBD2. Looked up from germline, CDR1 is LNHNV and CDR2 is YYDKDF (reference sequence). The V segment lost 6 bases and the J segment 8 bases; nucleotides outside the gene matches: 5. The CDR3 covers 14 residues.

This clone has only a few counts. The rearrangement joins TRBV7-3 to TRBJ2-5; 10 positions match TRBD2. CDR3 length equals 15 residues. Germline CDR1 and CDR2: SGHTA and FQGTGA. The trim removed 2 bases at V and 5 bases at J, leaving 5 bases unmatched. This CDR3 reads CASSLSSGGGETQYF. The CDR3 DNA is TGTGCCAGCAGCTTATCTAGCGGGGGCGGGGAGACCCAGTACTTC.

The chain is built from TRBV2 and TRBJ2-1; D may be TRBD2 (5 bases). There are 13 residues in the CDR3. Trimming removed 6 bases at V and 7 bases at J, with 13 bases between. The V gene's germline CDR1 is SNHLY and CDR2 FYNNEI. The CDR3 region has the DNA TGTGCCAGCAGAGGGAGCGTAAGTAATGAGCAGTTCTTC. Amino acids: CASRGSVSNEQFF.

This clone has just a few counts. The sample contains more than one DNA sequence encoding this CDR3. The chain couples TRBV20-1 to TRBJ1-2; D is possibly TRBD1 (6 bases). Germline V gives CDR1 DFQATT, CDR2 SNEGSKA (reference sequence). V gave up 6 bases and J gave up 6 bases, with 11 bases separating them. CDR3 length equals 11 residues. CDR3 sequence: CSAKNRDGYTF. Here the CDR3 DNA reads TGCAGTGCAAAGAACAGGGATGGCTACACCTTC.